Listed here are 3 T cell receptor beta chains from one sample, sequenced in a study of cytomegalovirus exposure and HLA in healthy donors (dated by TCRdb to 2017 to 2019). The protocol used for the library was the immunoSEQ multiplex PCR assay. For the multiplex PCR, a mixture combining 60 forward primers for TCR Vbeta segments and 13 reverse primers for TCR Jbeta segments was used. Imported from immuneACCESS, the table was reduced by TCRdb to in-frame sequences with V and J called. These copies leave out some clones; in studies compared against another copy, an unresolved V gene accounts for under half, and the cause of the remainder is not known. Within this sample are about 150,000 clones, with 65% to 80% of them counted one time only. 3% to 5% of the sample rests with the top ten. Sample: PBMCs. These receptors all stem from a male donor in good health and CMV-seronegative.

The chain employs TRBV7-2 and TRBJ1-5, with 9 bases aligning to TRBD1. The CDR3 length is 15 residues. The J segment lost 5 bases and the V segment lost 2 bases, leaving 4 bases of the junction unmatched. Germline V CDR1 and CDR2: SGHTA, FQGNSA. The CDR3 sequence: CASSLNRGQYQPQHF. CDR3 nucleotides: TGTGCCAGCAGCTTAAACAGGGGGCAATATCAGCCCCAGCATTTT.

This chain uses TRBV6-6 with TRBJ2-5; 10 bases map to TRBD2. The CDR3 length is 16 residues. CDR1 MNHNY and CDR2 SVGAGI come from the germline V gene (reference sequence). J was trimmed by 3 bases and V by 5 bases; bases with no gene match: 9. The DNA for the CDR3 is TGTGCCAGCAGTCCCCCAGCGGGAGGGCCGAAAGAGACCCAGTACTTC. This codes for CASSPPAGGPKETQYF.

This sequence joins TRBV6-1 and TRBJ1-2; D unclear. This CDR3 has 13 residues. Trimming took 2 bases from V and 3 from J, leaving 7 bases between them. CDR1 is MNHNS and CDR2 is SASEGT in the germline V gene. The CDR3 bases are TGTGCCAGCAGTGAACGGGTCCACTATGGCTACACCTTC. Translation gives CASSERVHYGYTF.